This T cell receptor (beta chain) was documented in a study of blood T cells in healthy people across ages (dated by TCRdb to 2013 to 2016). Study-wide context: In model experiments, template switching captured roughly one uniquely barcoded TCR beta cDNA molecule for every two T cells. To track age-related changes in TCR beta repertoire diversity, the study relied on deep sequencing normalized with unique cDNA molecular identifiers. The donors were divided into four age groups: young (average roughly 15 years), middle-aged (approximately 42), aged (about 62) and long-lived (approximately 74). To avoid experimental bias, donors of different ages were spread randomly across the sequencing lanes. Two additional independent replicas of 1 million unique cDNA reads from the same blood draw were analyzed for two donors (one aged 18 to 30 and one aged 80 or older).

Study-wide findings and limitations: Compared with the aged group, more naive CD4+ T cells, fewer expanded clones and increased TCR diversity were shown by the long-lived group, suggesting age selection. Because profiling used bulk unsorted PBMCs, naive and antigen-experienced compartments could not be compared conclusively. As age increased, observed TCR beta diversity per million T cells dropped in a roughly linear way, and a significant reduction was already evident by age 40. Observed TCR beta diversity correlated strongly with the percentage of naive T cells measured by flow cytometry. The CMV infection status of donors was not known, potentially confounding age-related changes in expanded clonotypes. Total diversity estimates from one million sequenced T cells were considered lower bounds and underestimates.

Libraries were built with 5' RACE. Sequencing relied on an Illumina HiSeq 2500. A second about 6 to 11 cycle PCR used a sample-barcoded 5' primer and a J-beta primer mix. A template-switch 5' adaptor carrying 12 random nucleotides introduced a unique molecular identifier onto each TCR beta cDNA molecule. Each sample yielded at least 3 million CDR3-containing paired-end reads. First-strand cDNA synthesis was performed from all RNA using the Mint cDNA synthesis kit, with priming by a TRBC-specific oligonucleotide. Following uracil-DNA glycosylase treatment, a first 18-cycle PCR with universal primers M1SS and BC2_uni_R was performed on all cDNA. The source study handled its data this way. For normalization, 1 million high-quality reads were randomly selected from each sample, with every read carrying a distinct molecular identifier. Instead of being binned into consensus sequences, reads that shared molecular identifiers were thrown out. MiTCR, run with a Q25 quality threshold and the strictest error-elimination algorithm, handled CDR3 identification, clonotype clustering and error correction. Lower-bound total TCR beta diversity was estimated with a nonparametric unseen species model using Euler transformation. TCRdb applied fastp at Q25 and MiXCR to the public reads, then kept only in-frame beta chains. Every CDR3 protein is listed once, alongside the most common genes and DNA of its rows. TCRdb's processing, not the authors', yielded these V and J calls. Counted in this sample were hundreds of thousands of distinct CDR3 sequences; 29% of them appeared once. The top ten constitute 15% to 20% of the sample.

This clonotype was observed a few times. This clone's antigen is unknown. No quality values exist for individual bases; no much larger clone is one base distant. The approximately 41 donors, aged about 6 to 90 years, were systemically healthy Caucasian individuals from Russia. Around 10 milliliters of peripheral blood were collected from each donor into EDTA-treated Vacutainer tubes. Ficoll-Paque density-gradient centrifugation was used to isolate PBMCs, with at least 6.5 million obtained per sample. Total RNA was extracted from PBMCs with Trizol reagent, with at least 6 micrograms obtained per sample. For every donor, flow cytometry on a PBMC aliquot measured the percentage of naive CD45RAhigh/CD27high T cells. Cut back by 7 bases and 2 bases, the V and J ends lie 8 bases apart. The CDR3 sequence holds 12 residues, the cysteine and phenylalanine included. Left in the record is the CDR3 DNA by itself, 36 bases read in frame from the first base. The germline V gene provides CDR1 SGHVS and CDR2 FQNEAQ.

The sequence is built from TRBV7-8 and TRBJ2-5, with an unclear D gene assignment. Sequencing input: blood. The source is a woman of 80 years or more in good health. Here the CDR3 is given as CASNPNQETQYF. The DNA reads TGTGCCAGCAACCCCAATCAAGAGACCCAGTACTTC.